This T cell receptor (beta chain) is drawn from a study of shared T cell receptors in the human thymus. This clone was counted only a few times. CDR3 size: 15 residues. With 1 base removed from V and 2 bases from J, the gap between germline ends came to 11 bases. Germline V gene data show CDR1 as MNHEY and CDR2 as SMNVEV (reference sequence). The protocol was immunoSEQ multiplex PCR, while the TCRdb copy is restricted to in-frame clones and leaves out a portion. The table shows about 380,000 clones, with 95% occurring only once. The sequence derives from a human donor. Sequenced material: thymocytes. The rearrangement links TRBV27 to TRBJ1-1; tentatively, D is TRBD1 (5 bases). This CDR3 is CASSLLAGTNTEAFF. The DNA for the CDR3 is TGTGCCAGCAGTTTATTAGCAGGGACCAACACTGAAGCTTTCTTT.